The 5 T cell receptor beta chains in this list originate from one sample, sequenced in a study of T cell responses to AZD1222 COVID-19 vaccine. This table comes from immunoSEQ multiplex PCR, and its TCRdb copy is limited to in-frame clones, with some not included. This table has about 100,000 clones, 80% to 95% appearing once. The specimen comprised peripheral blood, sampled on day 0 of AZD1222 vaccination. The receptors derive from an adult in good health.

The chain recombines TRBV2 with TRBJ2-5, with a weak D call TRBD2 (6 bases). V lost 3 bases to trimming and J lost 1 base, with 9 bases between them. Germline V gives CDR1 SNHLY, CDR2 FYNNEI. This CDR3 contains 14 residues. This CDR3 reads CASSEASVQETQYF. The CDR3 nucleotides are TGTGCCAGCAGTGAGGCTAGCGTCCAAGAGACCCAGTACTTC. Looking up the rest from reference TRBV2 and TRBJ2-5 gives the full variable domain: EPEVTQTPSHQVTQMGQEVILRCVPISNHLYFYWYRQILGQKVEFLVSFYNNEISEKSEIFDDQFSVERPDGSNFTLKIRSTKLEDSAMYFCASSEASVQETQYFGPGTRLLVL.

The gene calls are TRBV28 and TRBJ2-7; the D is unclear. CDR1 MDHEN and CDR2 SYDVKM come from the germline V gene. The CDR3 loop spans 15 amino acids. V lost 5 bases to trimming and J lost 4 bases, with 18 bases between them. DNA for the CDR3: TGTGCCAGCAGTCCAATAGCCGAACCCTCATACGAGCAGTACTTC. Its translation: CASSPIAEPSYEQYF.

The V gene is TRBV7-2, the J gene TRBJ2-7, with D unclear. The CDR3 has 15 residues. Germline CDR1 and CDR2: SGHTA and FQGNSA. Trimming took 1 base from V and 3 from J, leaving 13 bases between them. This CDR3 is CASSLVQAAIYEQYF. DNA for the CDR3: TGTGCCAGCAGCTTAGTCCAAGCAGCCATCTACGAGCAGTACTTC.

This chain connects TRBV28 to TRBJ1-1; 8 positions match TRBD1. The CDR3 totals 15 residues. The trim removed 8 bases at V and 10 bases at J, leaving 18 bases unmatched. Germline V gives CDR1 MDHEN, CDR2 SYDVKM. The CDR3 sequence is CASETGGPNPRGAFF. The CDR3 coding sequence is TGTGCCAGCGAAACAGGGGGTCCTAACCCAAGGGGAGCTTTCTTT.

This chain uses TRBV4-1 with TRBJ2-7, with 7 bases identical to TRBD2. This CDR3 is 17 amino acids long. In germline, CDR1 is MGHRA, CDR2 YSYEKL. Trimming cost V 0 bases and J 6 bases; bases outside gene matches: 14. The CDR3 DNA sequence: TGCGCCAGCAGCCAAGATTTTAGGGCGGGAGAAACAGTCGAGCAGTACTTC. It translates to CASSQDFRAGETVEQYF.